A selection of T cell receptor beta chains follows, all from one sample in a study of blood T cells in healthy people across ages. Via MiXCR, TCRdb re-called the 5' RACE reads, giving one row per CDR3 protein. The sample carries approximately 320,000 distinct CDR3 sequences, about 25% recorded once. The specimen was blood. Receptor source: a woman aged 70 to 79 in good health. Each CDR3 is given with its conserved first and last residue. Fields, in order: D gene, clone size, J gene, V gene, CDR3 DNA, CDR3 protein. D genes are given only for firm matches. Size is stated for part of the rows, as once, few or many counts, or as a class when the clone is expanded.

-	-	TRBJ1-6	TRBV5-1	TGCGCCAGCAGCTTGGGCAGGGAGGGTTCACCCCTCCACTTT	CASSLGREGSPLHF
-	-	TRBJ2-2	TRBV15	TGTGCCACCAGCCTACCACTAGAGTCGGACACCGGGGAGCTGTTTTTT	CATSLPLESDTGELFF
TRBD2	-	TRBJ2-7	TRBV7-9	TGTGCCAGCAGTTCAGCCCCTCCCCTTAGCGGGAGGTCCTACGAGCAGTACTTC	CASSSAPPLSGRSYEQYF
-	few	TRBJ1-1	TRBV18	TGTGCCAGCTCACCACAAGGGGGGAACACTGAAGCTTTCTTT	CASSPQGGNTEAFF
TRBD1	few	TRBJ1-4	TRBV3-1	TGTGCCAGCAGCCAAAAAAGACAGGGGCGAGGTATCGGGGAAAAACTGTTTTTT	CASSQKRQGRGIGEKLFF
TRBD2	few	TRBJ2-6	TRBV5-1	TGCGCCAGCACCTTACTAGCGGGAGTTACTGGGGCCAACGTCCTGACTTTC	CASTLLAGVTGANVLTF
-	few	TRBJ2-4	TRBV4-1	TGCGCCAGCAGCCAAGAATTGGCGCAACCCATAAACATTCAGTACTTC	CASSQELAQPINIQYF
TRBD2	-	TRBJ2-5	TRBV5-1	TGCGCCAGCAGCCTCGGACTAGCGGAAGGGACCCAGTACTTC	CASSLGLAEGTQYF
-	few	TRBJ2-3	TRBV7-6	TGTGCCAGCAGCTCTAATTGGGGAGATACGCAGTATTTT	CASSSNWGDTQYF
-	few	TRBJ2-7	TRBV3-1	TGTGCCAGCAGAACCGGAGGGGGCCCGGCCTACGAGCAGTACTTC	CASRTGGGPAYEQYF
-	-	TRBJ1-6	TRBV7-9	TGTGCCAGCAGCTTAGGAAGTTCACCCCTCCACTTT	CASSLGSSPLHF
-	many	TRBJ2-3	TRBV20-1	TGCAGTGCTAGAGGTTGGGATACACGCGGAGATACGCAGTATTTT	CSARGWDTRGDTQYF
TRBD2	few	TRBJ2-1	TRBV25-1	TGTGCCAGCAGTGCTTCGGCTAGCGGGAGTGGTGAGCAGTTCTTC	CASSASASGSGEQFF
-	-	TRBJ1-4	TRBV29-1	TGCAGCGTGGGTGACCCTAATGAAAAACTGTTTTTT	CSVGDPNEKLFF
-	-	TRBJ2-1	TRBV29-1	TGCAGCGGGGGTCCCCTCTCCTACAATGAGCAGTTCTTC	CSGGPLSYNEQFF
TRBD2	-	TRBJ2-7	TRBV3-1	TGTGCCAGCAGCCAAGTTAAAACTAGCGGGAGTGAGCAGTACTTC	CASSQVKTSGSEQYF
-	few	TRBJ2-5	TRBV7-2	TGTGCCAGCAGCCGCACAGGGAACTCAAGGGTGACCCAGTACTTC	CASSRTGNSRVTQYF
TRBD1	few	TRBJ2-5	TRBV29-1	TGCAGCGTTGAGCGAAGGTCACAGGGGGACCCAGTGGGAGAGACCCAGTACTTC	CSVERRSQGDPVGETQYF
TRBD2	-	TRBJ2-7	TRBV20-1	TGCAGTGCCGCGGGGGGGGTGAGCTCCTACGAGCAGTACTTC	CSAAGGVSSYEQYF
-	few	TRBJ2-7	TRBV29-1	TGCAGCGTTCACCTCGAGGGGTACCCCTACGAGCAGTACTTC	CSVHLEGYPYEQYF
TRBD2	once	TRBJ2-3	TRBV2	TGTGCCAGCCGAACGCCGGGACTAGGGGTGTCAGATACGCAGTATTTT	CASRTPGLGVSDTQYF
-	few	TRBJ2-4	TRBV7-9	TGTGCCAGCAGCTCTACAGGGTCTCTAGCCAAAAACATTCAGTACTTC	CASSSTGSLAKNIQYF
-	-	TRBJ2-5	TRBV6-6	TGTGCCAGCAGTTCCCTTTCTAGCGAAGAGACCCAGTACTTC	CASSSLSSEETQYF
-	-	TRBJ1-2	TRBV6-5	TGTGCCAGCAGTTCTCCGGACGCCGGGACTAGGGGAGGCTACACCTTC	CASSSPDAGTRGGYTF
-	-	TRBJ2-7	TRBV6-2/TRBV6-3	TGTGCCAGCAGTAACAACTACGAGCAGTACTTC	CASSNNYEQYF
TRBD1	-	TRBJ2-1	TRBV28	TGTGCCAGCAGCAAACGGGGGACAGGGTTGTATGAGCAGTTCTTC	CASSKRGTGLYEQFF
-	few	TRBJ2-7	TRBV27	TGTGCCAGCAGTCCCTTGTACGGGACACTATCCTACGAGCAGTACTTC	CASSPLYGTLSYEQYF
-	-	TRBJ1-1	TRBV6-5	TGTGCCAGCACCTCCCAATTAGGTGAAGCTTTCTTT	CASTSQLGEAFF
-	-	TRBJ1-1	TRBV11-2	TGTACCAGCAGCTTAGTGGGTTATCAGGAGAACACTGAAGCTTTCTTT	CTSSLVGYQENTEAFF
-	-	TRBJ2-2	TRBV29-1	TGCAGCACGACTGGGGAACAGAACACCGGGGAGCTGTTTTTT	CSTTGEQNTGELFF
TRBD2	many	TRBJ2-5	TRBV29-1	TGCAGCGTTGGATACGGAGCGGGGGCCCAGTACTTC	CSVGYGAGAQYF
TRBD1	few	TRBJ1-4	TRBV15	TGTGCCACCGCAGGGGGCCTGTCTAATGAAAAACTGTTTTTT	CATAGGLSNEKLFF
-	once	TRBJ2-1	TRBV20-1	TGCAGTGCTAGATCCCCCTCGGGCGTAGATGAGCAGTTCTTC	CSARSPSGVDEQFF
TRBD2	-	TRBJ2-7	TRBV7-2	TGTGCCAGCAGCTCGGAGACTAGCGGGGATTACTACGAGCAGTACTTC	CASSSETSGDYYEQYF
TRBD1	-	TRBJ1-3	TRBV19	TGTGCCAGTTCTCTCGGACAGGGTGACACCGTATATTTT	CASSLGQGDTVYF
-	few	TRBJ2-7	TRBV5-1	TGCGCCAGCAGCAGTAGCGGTGACTACGAGCAGTACTTC	CASSSSGDYEQYF
TRBD1	few	TRBJ2-7	TRBV15	TGTGCCACCGCCTTAGGACAGGGGCGCACCTACGAGCAGTACTTC	CATALGQGRTYEQYF
-	-	TRBJ2-7	TRBV7-2	TGTGCCAGCAGATTCCGGGGGCTTGGTGACGAGCAGTACTTC	CASRFRGLGDEQYF
-	-	TRBJ2-4	TRBV20-1	TGCAGTGCTAGAGTGATTTTGCGAACCGCCCAAAACATTCAGTACTTC	CSARVILRTAQNIQYF
-	few	TRBJ1-2	TRBV20-1	TGCAGTGCTAGAGTAGTAGGGCGGTCAGGGCCCTACACCTTC	CSARVVGRSGPYTF
-	once	TRBJ2-2	TRBV5-1	TGCGCCAGCAGCTTGTCGGGGGGCGCGAACACCGGGGAGCTGTTTTTT	CASSLSGGANTGELFF
-	-	TRBJ1-1	TRBV29-1	TGCAGCTACTACGACCCCGGGGACACTGAAGCTTTCTTT	CSYYDPGDTEAFF
TRBD2	-	TRBJ2-1	TRBV5-1	TGCGCCAGCAGCTTGGCCAGCGGGAATTACAATGAGCAGTTCTTC	CASSLASGNYNEQFF
-	-	TRBJ2-7	TRBV7-2	TGTGCCAGCAGCCGGGGACGCAAAGAGGAGCAGTACTTC	CASSRGRKEEQYF
TRBD2	-	TRBJ2-1	TRBV20-1	TGCAGTGCTAGCCGCCTACAGACTAGCGGGAGCAATGAGCAGTTCTTC	CSASRLQTSGSNEQFF
-	-	TRBJ2-5	TRBV28	TGTGCCAGCAGTTTTGTGTCAGGGGTCGAGACCCAGTACTTC	CASSFVSGVETQYF
-	-	TRBJ2-1	TRBV11-2	TGTGCCAGCAGCAAACAGCCTGGAACGAATGAGCAGTTCTTC	CASSKQPGTNEQFF
TRBD2	few	TRBJ2-5	TRBV7-9	TGTGCCAGCAGCTTGGGACTAGGGCAAGAGACCCAGTACTTC	CASSLGLGQETQYF
TRBD1	few	TRBJ1-6	TRBV3-1	TGTGCCAGCAGACCGACAGGGAGCGGATCACCCCTCCACTTT	CASRPTGSGSPLHF
TRBD1	few	TRBJ2-3	TRBV28	TGTGCATACGGTAGGGGGCTTGGAGATACGCAGTATTTT	CAYGRGLGDTQYF
TRBD1	-	TRBJ2-2	TRBV7-2	TGTGCCAGCAGCCGACAGGGGGCTCAATTCTCCGCGAACACCGGGGAGCTGTTTTTT	CASSRQGAQFSANTGELFF
TRBD2	-	TRBJ2-5	TRBV28	TGTGCCAGCAGTTCGGGACTAGCGTTGGTGGAGACCCAGTACTTC	CASSSGLALVETQYF
-	few	TRBJ2-5	TRBV20-1	TGCAGTGCTCACGACGGGCCTCAAGAGACCCAGTACTTC	CSAHDGPQETQYF
-	-	TRBJ1-2	TRBV14	TGTGCCAGCAGCCAAGATCGTTCGCTTAGTCATGGCTACACCTTC	CASSQDRSLSHGYTF